This T cell receptor beta chain was captured in a study of OX40 agonist ivuxolimab in advanced cancers. The table lists this clone with a count of one. The antigen remains undetermined. Enrollment shut out patients with autoimmune disease history or systemic immunosuppression. Study conclusions and caveats: Which antigen the expanded peripheral T cells recognized is unknown.

Sequencing used immunoSEQ multiplex PCR; TCRdb keeps in-frame clones, though not all of them. The sample lists about 73,000 clones, about 90% seen once, with around 0.73% in the top ten. J gave up 9 bases and V 0 bases, and 6 bases lay outside the gene matches. Germline values: CDR1 SGHDT, CDR2 YYEEEE. CDR3 length equals 14 residues. Here the sequenced sample was CD4+ or CD8+ T cells sorted from blood, taken in a trial of the OX40 agonist ivuxolimab. This rearrangement joins TRBV5-6 to TRBJ2-1, with 7 positions matching TRBD1. The sequence was obtained from an adult with an advanced solid tumor such as melanoma, head and neck, liver or kidney cancer. The CDR3: CASSLDSGGGEQFF. CDR3 DNA: TGTGCCAGCAGCTTGGATTCAGGGGGTGGTGAGCAGTTCTTC.